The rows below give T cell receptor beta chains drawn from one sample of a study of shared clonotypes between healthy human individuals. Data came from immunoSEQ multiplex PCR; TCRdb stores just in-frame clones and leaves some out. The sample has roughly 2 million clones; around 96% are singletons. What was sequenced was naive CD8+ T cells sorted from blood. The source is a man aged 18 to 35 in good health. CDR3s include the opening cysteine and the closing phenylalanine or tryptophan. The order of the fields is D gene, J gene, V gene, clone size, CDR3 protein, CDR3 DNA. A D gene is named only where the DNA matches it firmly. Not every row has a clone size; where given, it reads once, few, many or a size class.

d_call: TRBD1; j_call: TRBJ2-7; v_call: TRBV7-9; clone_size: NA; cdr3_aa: CASSSNSGGSYEQYF; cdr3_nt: TGTGCCAGCAGCTCCAACTCAGGGGGATCATACGAGCAGTACTTC
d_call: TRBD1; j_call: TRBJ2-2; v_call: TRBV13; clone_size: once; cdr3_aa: CASSPQDRVFFGELFF; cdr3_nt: TGTGCCAGCAGCCCGCAGGACAGGGTGTTTTTCGGGGAGCTGTTTTTT
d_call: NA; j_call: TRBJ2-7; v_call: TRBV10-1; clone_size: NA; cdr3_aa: CASSVGQHSYEQYF; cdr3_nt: TGCGCCAGCAGTGTAGGACAGCACTCCTACGAGCAGTACTTC
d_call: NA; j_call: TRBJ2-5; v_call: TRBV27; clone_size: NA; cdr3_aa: CASRITGEGETQYF; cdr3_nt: TGTGCCAGCAGGATAACAGGGGAGGGCGAGACCCAGTACTTC
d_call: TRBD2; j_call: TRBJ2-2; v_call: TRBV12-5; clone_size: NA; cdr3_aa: CASGLDYGRRTGELFF; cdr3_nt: TGTGCTAGTGGTTTGGATTACGGGAGGCGCACCGGGGAGCTGTTTTTT
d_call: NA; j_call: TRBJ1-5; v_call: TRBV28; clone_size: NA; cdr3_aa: CASTSSKKVAEVFPQHF; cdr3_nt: TGTGCCAGCACCTCTTCTAAGAAGGTAGCCGAAGTTTTTCCCCAGCATTTT
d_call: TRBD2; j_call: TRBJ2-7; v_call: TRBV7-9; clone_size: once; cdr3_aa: CASSLPGGISYEQYF; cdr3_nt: TGTGCCAGCAGCCTACCGGGAGGTATCTCCTACGAGCAGTACTTC
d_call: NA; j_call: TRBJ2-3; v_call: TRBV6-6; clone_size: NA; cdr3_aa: CASSNPGVIDTQYF; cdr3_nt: TGTGCCAGCAGTAATCCAGGGGTCATAGATACGCAGTATTTT
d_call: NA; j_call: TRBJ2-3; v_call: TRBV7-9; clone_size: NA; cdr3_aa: CASSLSPGGDLDTQYF; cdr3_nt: TGTGCCAGCAGCTTGTCGCCAGGGGGGGACCTGGATACGCAGTATTTT
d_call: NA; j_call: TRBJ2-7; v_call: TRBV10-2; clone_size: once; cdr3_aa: CASSESGGHSLF; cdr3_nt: TGCGCCAGCAGTGAATCCGGGGGCCATTCCCTGTTC
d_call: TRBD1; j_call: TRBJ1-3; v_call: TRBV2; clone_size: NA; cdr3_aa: CASRDTGGASGNTIYF; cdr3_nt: TGTGCCAGCAGAGATACAGGGGGTGCCTCTGGAAACACCATATATTTT
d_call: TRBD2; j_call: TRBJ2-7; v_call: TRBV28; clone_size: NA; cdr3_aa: CASSTSGLPYEQYF; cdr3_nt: TGTGCCAGCAGTACTAGCGGACTACCCTACGAGCAGTACTTC
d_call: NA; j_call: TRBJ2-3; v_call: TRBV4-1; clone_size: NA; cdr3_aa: CASSQGGSGTATQYF; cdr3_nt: TGCGCCAGCAGCCAAGGGGGGTCTGGCACGGCCACGCAGTATTTT
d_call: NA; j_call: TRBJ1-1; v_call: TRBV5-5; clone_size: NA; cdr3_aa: CASSLTGGVNTEAFF; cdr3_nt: TGTGCCAGCAGCCTAACAGGAGGGGTGAACACTGAAGCTTTCTTT
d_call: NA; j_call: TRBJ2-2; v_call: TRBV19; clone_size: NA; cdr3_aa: CASRTGNTGELFF; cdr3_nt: TGTGCCAGTAGAACAGGAAACACCGGGGAGCTGTTTTTT
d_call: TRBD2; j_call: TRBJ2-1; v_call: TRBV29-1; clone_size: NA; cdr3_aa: CSVAGLAGPYNEQFF; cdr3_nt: TGCAGCGTTGCGGGACTAGCGGGGCCCTACAATGAGCAGTTCTTC
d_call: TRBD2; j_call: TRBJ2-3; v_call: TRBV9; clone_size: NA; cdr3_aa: CASSAEGREGVDTQYF; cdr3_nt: TGTGCCAGCAGCGCGGAGGGTCGGGAGGGTGTAGATACGCAGTATTTT
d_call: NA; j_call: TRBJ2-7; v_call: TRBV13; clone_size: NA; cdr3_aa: CASSLVGESSYEQYF; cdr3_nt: TGTGCCAGCAGCTTAGTAGGTGAAAGCTCCTACGAGCAGTACTTC
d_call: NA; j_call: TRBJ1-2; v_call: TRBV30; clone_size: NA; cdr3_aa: CAWSPMGAGNYGYTF; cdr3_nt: TGTGCCTGGAGCCCCATGGGAGCGGGTAACTATGGCTACACCTTC
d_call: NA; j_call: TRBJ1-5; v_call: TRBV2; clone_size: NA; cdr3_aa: CASTMGQGNQPQHF; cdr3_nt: TGTGCCAGCACCATGGGGCAGGGCAATCAGCCCCAGCATTTT
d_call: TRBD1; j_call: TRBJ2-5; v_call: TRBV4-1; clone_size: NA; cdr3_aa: CASSQQGAKETQYF; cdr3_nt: TGCGCCAGCAGCCAACAGGGGGCTAAGGAGACCCAGTACTTC
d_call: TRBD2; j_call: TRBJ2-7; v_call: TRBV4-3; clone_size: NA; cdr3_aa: CASSSLADSSYEQYF; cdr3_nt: TGCGCCAGCTCTAGCCTAGCGGATTCCTCCTACGAGCAGTACTTC
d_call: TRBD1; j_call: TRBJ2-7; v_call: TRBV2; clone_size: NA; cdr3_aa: CASSDAGQGRNEQYF; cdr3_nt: TGTGCCAGCAGTGACGCGGGACAGGGGAGGAACGAGCAGTACTTC
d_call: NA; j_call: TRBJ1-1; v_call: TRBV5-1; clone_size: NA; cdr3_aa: CASSLNPGTEAFF; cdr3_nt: TGCGCCAGCAGCTTGAATCCGGGCACTGAAGCTTTCTTT
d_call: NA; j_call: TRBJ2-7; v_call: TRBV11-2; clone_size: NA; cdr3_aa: CASSSGVAYEQYF; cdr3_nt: TGTGCCAGCAGCTCGGGAGTGGCCTACGAGCAGTACTTC
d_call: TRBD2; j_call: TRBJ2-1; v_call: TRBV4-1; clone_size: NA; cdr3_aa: CASSLGGTSGLREQFF; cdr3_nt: TGCGCCAGCAGCCTAGGGGGGACTAGCGGGCTACGGGAGCAGTTCTTC
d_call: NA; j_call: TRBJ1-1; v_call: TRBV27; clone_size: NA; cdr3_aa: CASSLGRLGTEAFF; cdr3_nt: TGTGCCAGCAGTTTAGGGAGATTGGGCACTGAAGCTTTCTTT
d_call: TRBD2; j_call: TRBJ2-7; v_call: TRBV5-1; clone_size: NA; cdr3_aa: CASSLWLAGGGASYEQYF; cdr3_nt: TGCGCCAGCAGCTTGTGGCTAGCGGGAGGAGGGGCCTCCTACGAGCAGTACTTC
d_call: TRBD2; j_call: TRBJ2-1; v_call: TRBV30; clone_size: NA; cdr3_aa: CAWSVEAGGEQIF; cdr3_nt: TGTGCCTGGAGTGTCGAAGCGGGGGGCGAGCAGATCTTC
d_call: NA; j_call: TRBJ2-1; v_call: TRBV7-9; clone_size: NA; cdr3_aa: CASSLGNREAYNEQFF; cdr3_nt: TGTGCCAGCAGCTTAGGAAACAGGGAGGCCTACAATGAGCAGTTCTTC
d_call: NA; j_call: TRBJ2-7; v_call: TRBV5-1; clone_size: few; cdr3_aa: CASSLVAGSGEQYF; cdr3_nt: TGCGCCAGCAGCCTGGTCGCGGGGAGCGGCGAGCAGTACTTC
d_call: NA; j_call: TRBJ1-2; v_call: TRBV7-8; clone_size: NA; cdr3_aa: CASSPLGDTYGYTF; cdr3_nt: TGTGCCAGCAGCCCCTTAGGGGACACCTATGGCTACACCTTC
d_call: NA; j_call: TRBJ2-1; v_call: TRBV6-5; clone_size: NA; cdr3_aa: CASSYGFNNEQFF; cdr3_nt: TGTGCCAGCAGTTACGGCTTCAACAATGAGCAGTTCTTC
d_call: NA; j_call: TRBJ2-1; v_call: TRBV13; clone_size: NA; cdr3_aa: CASSLGHEQFF; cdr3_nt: TGTGCCAGCAGTCTGGGCCATGAGCAGTTCTTC
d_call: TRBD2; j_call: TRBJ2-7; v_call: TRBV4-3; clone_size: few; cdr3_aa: CASSQGLAGAYEQYF; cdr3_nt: TGCGCCAGCAGCCAAGGACTAGCGGGTGCCTACGAGCAGTACTTC
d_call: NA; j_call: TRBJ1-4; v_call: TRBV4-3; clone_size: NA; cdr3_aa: CASSHHGAGGDEKLFF; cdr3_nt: TGCGCCAGCAGCCACCACGGAGCGGGCGGAGATGAAAAACTGTTTTTT
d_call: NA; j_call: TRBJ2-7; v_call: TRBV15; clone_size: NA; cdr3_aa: CATSRDRADYEQYF; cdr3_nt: TGTGCCACCAGCAGAGACAGGGCAGACTACGAGCAGTACTTC
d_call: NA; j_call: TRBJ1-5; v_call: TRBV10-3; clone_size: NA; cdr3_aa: CAISPTRDLSNQPQHF; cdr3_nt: TGTGCCATCAGCCCGACTCGGGACCTTAGCAATCAGCCCCAGCATTTT
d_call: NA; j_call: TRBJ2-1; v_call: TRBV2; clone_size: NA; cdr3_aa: CASSEPLSGRHNEQFF; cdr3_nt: TGTGCCAGCAGTGAGCCTTTGTCGGGTAGGCACAATGAGCAGTTCTTC
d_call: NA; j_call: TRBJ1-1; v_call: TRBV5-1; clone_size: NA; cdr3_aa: CASSLDLNTEAFF; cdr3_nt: TGCGCCAGCAGCTTGGATTTGAACACTGAAGCTTTCTTT
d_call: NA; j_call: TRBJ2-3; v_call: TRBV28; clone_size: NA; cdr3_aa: CASSLGQGDTDTQYF; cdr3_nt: TGTGCCAGCAGTTTGGGGCAGGGCGATACAGATACGCAGTATTTT
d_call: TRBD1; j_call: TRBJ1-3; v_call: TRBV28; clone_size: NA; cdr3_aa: CASSSPQGAGGNTIYF; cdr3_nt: TGTGCCAGCAGTTCCCCACAGGGGGCAGGAGGAAACACCATATATTTT
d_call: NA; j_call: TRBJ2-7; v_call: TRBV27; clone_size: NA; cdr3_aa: CASSLSEGDRNYEQYF; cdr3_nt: TGTGCCAGCAGTTTATCGGAAGGGGACCGGAACTACGAGCAGTACTTC
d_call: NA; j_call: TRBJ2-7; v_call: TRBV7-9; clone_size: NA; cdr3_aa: CASSPHFGEYLTYEQYF; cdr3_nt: TGTGCCAGCAGCCCTCATTTTGGGGAGTACCTAACCTACGAGCAGTACTTC
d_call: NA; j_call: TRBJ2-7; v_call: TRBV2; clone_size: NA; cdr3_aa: CASSEDQRYEQYF; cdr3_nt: TGTGCCAGCAGTGAGGACCAGCGGTACGAGCAGTACTTC
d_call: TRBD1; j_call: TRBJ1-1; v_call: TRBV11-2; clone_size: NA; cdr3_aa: CASSITGGPTTEAFF; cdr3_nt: TGTGCCAGCAGCATAACAGGGGGCCCAACGACTGAAGCTTTCTTT
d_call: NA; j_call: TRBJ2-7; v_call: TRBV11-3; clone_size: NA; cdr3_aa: CASSLSQGYEQYF; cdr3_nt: TGTGCCAGCAGCTTATCACAGGGCTACGAGCAGTACTTC
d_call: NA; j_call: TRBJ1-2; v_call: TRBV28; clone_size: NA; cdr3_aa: CASSLADSIYGYTF; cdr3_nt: TGTGCCAGCAGTTTGGCAGACTCGATCTATGGCTACACCTTC
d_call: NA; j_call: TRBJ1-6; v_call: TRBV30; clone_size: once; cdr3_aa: CAWRVDSYNSPLHF; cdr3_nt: TGTGCCTGGAGGGTAGACAGTTATAATTCACCCCTCCACTTT
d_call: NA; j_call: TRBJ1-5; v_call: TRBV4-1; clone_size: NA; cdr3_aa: CASSQFETPDGSNQPQHF; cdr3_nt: TGCGCCAGCAGCCAATTTGAAACACCGGACGGATCCAATCAGCCCCAGCATTTT
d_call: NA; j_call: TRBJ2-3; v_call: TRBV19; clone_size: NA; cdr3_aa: CASSMDRTDPEWGTQYF; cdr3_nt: TGTGCCAGTAGTATGGATAGGACGGACCCAGAATGGGGTACGCAGTATTTT
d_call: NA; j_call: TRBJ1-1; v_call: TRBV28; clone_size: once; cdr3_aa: CASSLHSSPNTEAFF; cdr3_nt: TGTGCCAGCAGCCTACACTCGTCACCGAACACTGAAGCTTTCTTT